The rows below give T cell receptor beta chains drawn from one sample of a study of Graves' ophthalmopathy and Graves' hyperthyroidism. Each CDR3 protein is one row after TCRdb ran MiXCR on the multiplex PCR reads. The data show about 200,000 distinct CDR3 sequences, roughly 29% seen once. The sample comprised peripheral blood. The receptor set was obtained from a man over 45 with Graves' ophthalmopathy. Each CDR3 is given with its conserved first and last residue. D genes are given only for firm matches. The size of a clone is reported for some rows only, either as once, few or many, or as a class for expanded clones.

V gene	J gene	D gene	clone size	CDR3 length	CDR3 DNA	CDR3 protein
TRBV12-3/TRBV12-4	TRBJ1-2	TRBD1	-	17	TGTGCCAGCAGTTTAGCTACACCGGGACAGGGAAGTCATGGCTACACCTTC	CASSLATPGQGSHGYTF
TRBV4-2	TRBJ2-2	TRBD1	many	14	TGTGCCAGCACCTGGACAGGGGGGGCCGGGGAGCTGTTTTTT	CASTWTGGAGELFF
TRBV12-3/TRBV12-4	TRBJ2-5	-	-	12	TGTGCCAGCAGATTACAGGAAGAGACCCAGTACTTC	CASRLQEETQYF
TRBV27	TRBJ2-7	-	many	14	TGTGCCAGCAGTTTATATTACCGTTCCTACGAGCAGTACTTC	CASSLYYRSYEQYF
TRBV19	TRBJ1-6	-	many	17	TGTGCCAGTAGTTTATCTTTGGGAAGCTCCTATAATTCACCCCTCCACTTT	CASSLSLGSSYNSPLHF
TRBV11-2	TRBJ1-5	TRBD1	-	16	TGTGCCAGCAGCTTAAGGGGGCAGGTCCTCAATCAGCCCCAGCATTTT	CASSLRGQVLNQPQHF
TRBV30	TRBJ2-7	-	-	14	TGTGCCTGGAACCATGGTACAAGCAGCTACGAGCAGTACTTC	CAWNHGTSSYEQYF
TRBV28	TRBJ1-3	-	-	15	TGTGCCAGCAGTTCCCAACGCGCGACTGGAAACACCATATATTTT	CASSSQRATGNTIYF
TRBV7-8	TRBJ2-1	-	-	12	TGTGCCAGCAGCTTAAATAACAATGAGCAGTTCTTC	CASSLNNNEQFF
TRBV12-3/TRBV12-4	TRBJ2-5	-	many	17	TGTGCCAGCAGCCTAGGGGTCGGAAACCAGTACCAAGAGACCCAGTACTTC	CASSLGVGNQYQETQYF
TRBV29-1	TRBJ1-1	-	few	12	TGCAGCGCGTCCGGAAGGGGAACTGAAGCTTTCTTT	CSASGRGTEAFF
TRBV12-3/TRBV12-4	TRBJ1-5	-	many	15	TGTGCCAGCAGGGCCACAGGGTTAGGTAATCAGCCCCAGCATTTT	CASRATGLGNQPQHF
TRBV7-2	TRBJ2-7	-	-	14	TGTGCCAGCGCCGGGACGGCGGGCCCCTACGAGCAGTACTTC	CASAGTAGPYEQYF
TRBV6-5	TRBJ1-1	-	many	13	TGTGCCAGTAGTACGGGGAAGAAAACTGAAGCTTTCTTT	CASSTGKKTEAFF
TRBV28	TRBJ1-5	-	many	15	TGTGCCAGCAGTTTCAGGGGTTTCGGCAATCAGCCCCAGCATTTT	CASSFRGFGNQPQHF
TRBV7-2	TRBJ1-2	TRBD1	-	19	TGTGCCAGCAGCTTAGGGCCGGGACGCAGGGGGCTACCTAACTATGGCTACACCTTC	CASSLGPGRRGLPNYGYTF
TRBV27	TRBJ1-6	-	-	19	TGTGCCAGCAGTCCCCGGGTCCAGGGCCCCACTCCTTATAATTCACCCCTCCACTTT	CASSPRVQGPTPYNSPLHF
TRBV7-3	TRBJ2-5	TRBD2	-	14	TGTGCCAGCAGCTCACCCGGGAGGGGAGGGACCCAGTACTTC	CASSSPGRGGTQYF
TRBV7-2	TRBJ2-7	TRBD2	-	14	TGTGCCAGCAGCTTGAGGACTAGCTCCTACGAGCAGTACTTC	CASSLRTSSYEQYF
TRBV28	TRBJ2-7	TRBD2	many	15	TGTGCCAGCACCCCCGGCCTAGCGGGCACCTACGAGCAGTACTTC	CASTPGLAGTYEQYF
TRBV12-3/TRBV12-4	TRBJ2-6	TRBD2	-	18	TGTGCCAGCAGTTTAGTTTTGCGGGAGGGCTCTGGGGCCAACGTCCTGACTTTC	CASSLVLREGSGANVLTF
TRBV11-2	TRBJ1-5	TRBD1	-	16	TGTGCCAGCAGCTTAAGGCAGGGGGTTGGCAATCAGCCCCAGCATTTT	CASSLRQGVGNQPQHF
TRBV7-8	TRBJ1-5	-	many	15	TGTGCCAGCAGCTTAAGTGGGGGCATTGATCAGCCCCAGCATTTT	CASSLSGGIDQPQHF
TRBV12-3/TRBV12-4	TRBJ2-2	TRBD1	many	15	TGTGCCAGCAGGCCGTGGGACAGTAACACCGGGGAGCTGTTTTTT	CASRPWDSNTGELFF
TRBV12-3/TRBV12-4	TRBJ2-7	-	-	14	TGTGCCAGCACCACGGGACACCTGATCTACGAGCAGTACTTC	CASTTGHLIYEQYF
TRBV12-3/TRBV12-4	TRBJ1-2	-	-	13	TGTGCCAGCAGTGAACAGGGTTACTATGGCTACACCTTC	CASSEQGYYGYTF
TRBV19	TRBJ2-6	-	many	15	TGTGCCAGTAGTAGCCCAAGACCTGGGGCCAACGTCCTGACTTTC	CASSSPRPGANVLTF
TRBV25-1	TRBJ1-5	-	many	14	TGTGCCAGCAGTGAATTTAACAGTAATCAGCCCCAGCATTTT	CASSEFNSNQPQHF
TRBV20-1	TRBJ2-5	-	-	11	TGCAGCGGGGACGGGCAAGAGACCCAGTACTTC	CSGDGQETQYF
TRBV20-1	TRBJ2-7	-	many	15	TGCAGTGCTAAGGGGCAGGAATTTTCCATCTACGAGCAGTACTTC	CSAKGQEFSIYEQYF
TRBV4-1	TRBJ2-6	TRBD2	many	20	TGCGCCAGCAGCCAAGCGAGGGTAGCGGGAGGGGGCTCTGGGGCCAACGTCCTGACTTTC	CASSQARVAGGGSGANVLTF
TRBV5-1	TRBJ1-1	TRBD1	many	15	TGCGCCAGCAGCTACTCCGGGACAGCGAACACTGAAGCTTTCTTT	CASSYSGTANTEAFF
TRBV15	TRBJ1-1	-	many	13	TGTGCCACCAGCAGGGGCATTGAGACTGAAGCTTTCTTT	CATSRGIETEAFF
TRBV7-6	TRBJ1-6	-	many	17	TGTGCCAGCAGCCCCGGGCCCAAGATGTCCTATAATTCACCCCTCCACTTT	CASSPGPKMSYNSPLHF
TRBV11-2	TRBJ2-5	-	many	16	TGTGCCAGCAGCAGTGGTACGGCGTCGTTTCAAGAGACCCAGTACTTC	CASSSGTASFQETQYF
TRBV29-1	TRBJ1-3	-	many	13	TGCAGCGTTGAAGGCCGCTCTGGAAACACCATATATTTT	CSVEGRSGNTIYF